The 21 T cell receptor beta chains reported below all come from one sample, sequenced in a study of T cells in Graves' hyperthyroidism and ophthalmopathy. Amplification of TCR beta CDR3 regions was performed using RNA transcripts as template. In the first-round RT-PCR of the TCR CDR3, the HTBI primer set was used. One entry per CDR3 protein results from TCRdb running MiXCR on the multiplex PCR reads. The table shows roughly 510,000 distinct CDR3 sequences, with 40% to 50% occurring only once. The specimen sequenced was peripheral blood or thyroid tissue (not recorded which). All receptors derive from an adult woman with Graves' disease, either hyperthyroidism or ophthalmopathy (not recorded which).

This clonotype was seen only a few times. The chain is built from TRBV12-3 or TRBV12-4 and TRBJ2-5, with D maybe TRBD1 (6 bases). The CDR3 consists of 13 residues. Deletions cut 10 bases from V and 2 bases from J, with 14 bases between. CDR3 DNA sequence: TGTGCCACCGAAGGACAGCCTCAAGAGACCCAGTACTTC. This sequence encodes CATEGQPQETQYF.

This clonotype was seen a few times. This chain uses TRBV29-1 with TRBJ1-2; a possible D gene is TRBD1 (5 bases). V lost 0 bases and J 3 bases, leaving 8 bases between the germline ends. CDR1 is SQVTM, CDR2 ANQGSEA, per germline. The CDR3 consists of 13 residues. CDR3 loop: CSVEDRVYYGYTF. In nucleotides, the CDR3 is TGCAGCGTTGAAGACAGGGTCTACTATGGCTACACCTTC.

This clonotype has just a few counts. The rearrangement uses TRBV7-3 and TRBJ2-6; TRBD2 agrees at 14 bases. CDR1 and CDR2 (germline): SGHTA, FQGTGA. The ends lost 5 bases at V and 10 bases at J; junction bases unmatched: 4. The CDR3 totals 15 residues. This CDR3 is CASSRLAGGVNVLTF. CDR3 bases: TGTGCCAGCAGCCGACTAGCGGGGGGGGTTAACGTCCTGACTTTC.

This clonotype was detected ten times or more. The chain recombines TRBV2 with TRBJ2-5, with D uncertain. V was cut by 7 bases and J by 1 base, with 7 bases left in between. Germline V gene data show CDR1 as SNHLY and CDR2 as FYNNEI. The CDR3 sequence is 12 residues long. The CDR3: CASTPVQETQYF. In DNA, the CDR3 is TGTGCCAGCACCCCAGTCCAAGAGACCCAGTACTTC.

CDR3 protein: CASSSTGTGSYGYTF. The CDR3 DNA reads as TGCGCCAGCAGCTCGACCGGGACAGGGTCCTATGGCTACACCTTC. V is TRBV5-1 and J is TRBJ1-2; 9 positions match TRBD1. With 3 bases clipped from V and 4 bases from J, the junction kept 7 bases outside the gene matches. The CDR3 length is 15 residues. CDR1 and CDR2 from the germline V gene are SGHRS and YFSETQ.

This clonotype appeared many times. The J gene is TRBJ1-5, the V gene TRBV20-1, with a possible D match to TRBD1 (5 bases). Deletions cut 6 bases from V and 3 bases from J, with 15 bases between. This CDR3 spans 14 amino acids. Germline CDR1 and CDR2: DFQATT and SNEGSKA (reference sequence). CDR3 residues: CSASRGAYNQPQHF. CDR3 in DNA: TGCAGTGCATCACGAGGGGCGTACAATCAGCCCCAGCATTTT.

Turning to this clonotype: At one of its ends the junction is not consistent with the germline gene, which may arise from a read error. The V gene is TRBV24-1, the J gene TRBJ1-2, with 7 bases lining up with TRBD1. Germline V CDR1 and CDR2: KGHDR, SFDVKD. The CDR3 has 15 amino acids. This chain's CDR3 is CATSDTGTEIRGYSF. The CDR3 region has the DNA TGTGCCACCAGTGATACCGGGACAGAGATTCGTGGCTACAGCTTC.

In this sample, this clonotype turned up many times. The J gene is TRBJ1-1, the V gene TRBV10-3; 7 positions agree with TRBD1. This CDR3 has 14 residues. CDR1 is ENHRY, CDR2 SYGVKD, per germline. V lost 7 bases to trimming and J lost 1 base; unmatched junction nucleotides: 6. The CDR3 protein is CAINRQGGNTEAFF. CDR3 DNA sequence: TGTGCCATCAATCGACAGGGAGGGAACACTGAAGCTTTCTTT.

This clonotype occurred once. The conserved phenylalanine or tryptophan normally closing the CDR3 is absent here, so this likely arose from a read error. V gene TRBV20-1 combines with J gene TRBJ1-6; D is undetermined. The CDR3 covers 16 residues. Germline CDR1 DFQATT, CDR2 SNEGSKA (reference sequence). V lost 0 bases, J lost 7 bases, and 16 bases lay in between. For the CDR3, the DNA is TGCAGTGCTAGAGACGGACGTAGGAGTTACAATTCACCCCTCCACCTT. Protein sequence: CSARDGRRSYNSPLHL.

This clonotype came up many times. The chain is built from TRBV28 and TRBJ1-2; possible D gene TRBD1, 6 bases. Germline CDR1 and CDR2: MDHEN and SYDVKM. Trimming took 2 bases from V and 8 from J, leaving 12 bases between them. This CDR3 region has 13 residues. The CDR3 spells CASSLNRARGYTF. CDR3 sequence (DNA): TGTGCCAGCAGTTTAAACAGGGCAAGGGGCTACACCTTC.

The rearrangement joins TRBV20-1 to TRBJ1-4; D is unresolved. CDR1 and CDR2 from the germline V gene are DFQATT and SNEGSKA (reference sequence). CDR3 size: 11 residues. The V end was cut by 3 bases, the J end by 7 bases, with 6 bases between. This chain's CDR3 is CSASEIEKLFF. CDR3 DNA: TGCAGTGCTAGCGAGATTGAAAAACTGTTTTTT.

This clonotype was seen repeatedly, ten times or more. The genes are TRBV11-3 and TRBJ2-2, with D perhaps TRBD1 (6 bases). V dropped 3 bases and J dropped 6 bases, with 11 bases sitting between them. This CDR3 comprises 14 residues. Per germline, CDR1 SGHNT and CDR2 YENEEA. This CDR3 reads CASSFVTGSGELFF. The CDR3 region has the DNA TGTGCCAGCAGCTTCGTAACAGGGTCCGGGGAGCTGTTTTTT.

This clonotype was picked up many times. V usage is TRBV20-1 and J usage is TRBJ1-5, with 10 bases matching TRBD1. The CDR3 is made up of 15 amino acids. Germline-derived CDR1 and CDR2 are DFQATT and SNEGSKA (reference sequence). The ends lost 3 bases at V and 3 bases at J; junction bases unmatched: 5. CDR3 region: CSASVGTGDNQPQHF. The CDR3 DNA reads TGCAGTGCTAGCGTCGGGACAGGGGACAATCAGCCCCAGCATTTT.

The V gene is TRBV28, the J gene TRBJ1-6; D unresolved. Trimming shortened V by 5 bases and J by 6 bases, and 14 bases separated the two germline ends. Per germline, CDR1 MDHEN and CDR2 SYDVKM. The CDR3 covers 15 residues. Here the CDR3 reads CASSASEDFNSPLHF. The CDR3 nucleotides read TGTGCCAGCAGTGCTAGCGAGGACTTTAATTCACCCCTCCACTTT.

In this sample, this clonotype turned up many times. The gene calls are TRBV7-3 and TRBJ1-3; D is undetermined. The CDR3 contains 13 residues. Trimming cost V 5 bases and J 0 bases, with 5 bases left between them. Germline CDR1 is SGHTA and CDR2 is FQGTGA. CDR3 amino acids: CASSDGSGNTIYF. Written as DNA, the CDR3 is TGTGCCAGCAGCGATGGCTCTGGAAACACCATATATTTT.

This clonotype was detected ten times or more. The rearrangement joins TRBV6-2 or TRBV6-3 to TRBJ1-1; D gene unclear. The CDR3 has 12 amino acids. Germline CDR1 is MNHEY and CDR2 is SVGEGT. Between the trimmed V and J ends, which lost 4 bases and 1 base, there was a span of 4 bases. In DNA, the CDR3 is TGTGCCAGCAGTTTCCGGAACACTGAAGCTTTCTTT. Its translation: CASSFRNTEAFF.

This clonotype has at least ten counts. The chain couples TRBV2 to TRBJ1-2, with 10 bases lining up with TRBD1. Trimming cost V 2 bases and J 3 bases; bases outside gene matches: 3. Germline V gene lookup returns CDR1 SNHLY and CDR2 FYNNEI. There are 15 residues in the CDR3. This CDR3 reads CASSELTGGYYGYTF. DNA for the CDR3: TGTGCCAGCAGTGAACTGACAGGGGGCTACTATGGCTACACCTTC.

CDR3 amino acids: CASSGEVSRSYEQYF. In DNA, the CDR3 is TGTGCCAGCAGTGGGGAGGTCTCAAGATCCTACGAGCAGTACTTC. The chain uses TRBV7-8 and TRBJ2-7; TRBD2 is a possible D gene (6 bases). This CDR3 has 15 amino acids. The germline V gene encodes CDR1 SGHVS and CDR2 FQNEAQ. With 6 bases removed from V and 1 base from J, the gap between germline ends came to 16 bases.

This clonotype was detected only once. The chain combines TRBV15 with TRBJ2-2; unclear D gene. Per germline, CDR1 LNHNV and CDR2 YYDKDF (reference sequence). V gave up 3 bases and J gave up 6 bases, with 8 bases separating them. The CDR3 contains 13 residues. The CDR3 sequence is CATSRDRPGELFF. The CDR3 DNA reads as TGTGCCACCAGCAGGGACCGGCCCGGGGAGCTGTTTTTT.

This clonotype came up many times. The chain couples TRBV4-1 to TRBJ1-1; no clear D gene. The CDR3 totals 14 residues. V was trimmed by 2 bases and J by 2 bases, leaving 9 bases between them. Germline lookup yields CDR1 MGHRA and CDR2 YSYEKL. CDR3 DNA: TGCGCCAGCAGCCAAAGGCAGAGCAACACTGAAGCTTTCTTT. This translates into CASSQRQSNTEAFF.

This clonotype appeared a single time. Germline and junction disagree at one end, which may indicate a read error. The chain uses TRBV7-9 and TRBJ1-2, with D unclear. Germline V gene lookup returns CDR1 SEHNR and CDR2 FQNEAQ (reference sequence). The CDR3 sequence is 9 residues long. The CDR3 DNA reads TGTGCCAGCAGCCTGGGTGGGGTCTTC. Amino acid sequence: CASSLGGVF.